The clone carrying this TCR beta chain was seen a handful of times. Its antigen remains unidentified. TCRdb reprocessed the 5' RACE reads via MiXCR and lists one record per CDR3 protein. The sample lists around 650,000 distinct CDR3 sequences; 7% to 7.5% were seen once. These data belong to a study of identical twins. The CDR3 sequence is 15 residues long. V lost 5 bases and J lost 4; bases outside the gene matches: 6. Whole-study findings and limits: The more abundant beta clonotypes in cord blood had fewer insertions, and memory repertoires did not show this.

These data were likewise used in another study, on yellow fever vaccine responses in identical twins. That investigation notes: Twins' vaccine T cell response reportedly gave the appearance of partial convergence and partial personalization.

The rearrangement uses TRBV12-3 or TRBV12-4 and TRBJ2-5, with TRBD2 matching over 11 bases. This receptor was taken from a woman between 18 and 29 years old in good health. The sample taken for sequencing was PBMCs. CDR3 in DNA: TGTGCCAGCAGTAAAACTAGCGGGAGTGGAGAGACCCAGTACTTC. As protein: CASSKTSGSGETQYF.